This record covers a single TCR beta chain. The antigen remains undetermined. This record comes from a study of T-cell memory formation after mild COVID-19. The wider study: Clustering of TCRs was largely donor specific.

The V gene's germline CDR1 is MNHEY and CDR2 SVGAGI. The CDR3 is made up of 11 amino acids. The V and J ends lost 4 bases and 5 bases respectively, with 6 bases between them. Study-level points and caveats: Clones contracting over day 15 to 85 were CD4/CD8 balanced, with later expanders leaning CD4+. Clonal second-wave expansions that peaked on day 37 had unconfirmed SARS-CoV-2 specificity. CD8+ contracting clones occupied EMRA, while CD4+ ones occupied mainly CM and EM.

TCRdb reanalysed the 5' RACE reads using MiXCR and keeps one entry per CDR3 protein. The sample has roughly 380,000 distinct CDR3 sequences, approximately 27% seen once. The J gene is TRBJ2-7, the V gene TRBV6-5; D is perhaps TRBD2 (5 bases). Sequencing was carried out using PBMCs or a T cell subset sorted from them (not recorded which). This clonotype was obtained from an adult woman who had mild COVID-19 (a few samples of this study predate the infection). Cell type and time point are not known. The CDR3 DNA reads as TGTGCCAGCAGTTGGAGGAACGAGCAGTACTTC. It codes for CASSWRNEQYF.